The T cell receptor beta chain under discussion was sequenced for a study of blood T cell repertoires in COVID-19. Study in general: Both acute and convalescent COVID-19 samples were obtained from the United States, Italy and Spain. Nucleic acid was either cDNA or gDNA, and it came from T cells, B-cell-depleted T cells, or PBMCs.

The table came from immunoSEQ multiplex PCR; TCRdb's copy has only in-frame clones and leaves some out. The repertoire has around 300,000 clones, roughly 86% of them found once; the top ten carry 2.1%. This CDR3 spans 13 amino acids. From germline, CDR1 is MDHEN and CDR2 SYDVKM. With 6 bases clipped from V and 4 bases from J, the junction kept 5 bases outside the gene matches. The rearrangement joins TRBV28 to TRBJ2-5, with TRBD1 matching over 7 bases. Sequencing used peripheral blood. The sequence was collected from a woman in her twenties or thirties who had recovered from COVID-19. The DNA of the CDR3 is TGTGCCAGCAGCCTTGACAGGGCAGAGACCCAGTACTTC. Protein product: CASSLDRAETQYF.